The 5 T cell receptor beta chains reported below all come from one sample, sequenced in a study of CD8 T cells in ankylosing spondylitis. Study-level points and caveats: Seemingly distinctive of ankylosing spondylitis blood was a TCR beta motif formed by eight highly homologous variants.

TCRdb independently ran MiXCR on the 5' RACE reads; one entry per CDR3 protein. Of 450,000 or so distinct CDR3 sequences listed, roughly a quarter are singletons. Their cognate antigens are unknown. The source material was blood, either unsorted or a sorted T cell fraction (not recorded which). These receptors were taken from a male donor with ankylosing spondylitis.

There are a few counts of this clonotype. The gene calls are TRBV15 and TRBJ1-5; no clear D. Trimming left V 0 bases short and J 6 bases short, with 6 bases between. Germline lookup yields CDR1 LNHNV and CDR2 YYDKDF (reference sequence). The CDR3 contains 13 residues. The CDR3 spells CATSRELGQPQHF. The CDR3 DNA reads as TGTGCCACCAGCAGAGAACTGGGTCAGCCCCAGCATTTT.

This clonotype came up a few times. The rearrangement links TRBV11-3 to TRBJ1-1; D is unclear. The V gene lost 0 bases and the J gene lost 5 bases, with 16 bases spanning the gap. CDR1 and CDR2 (germline): SGHNT, YENEEA. This CDR3 contains 16 residues. CDR3 in amino acids: CASSLDPPSRGTEAFF. CDR3 nucleotides: TGTGCCAGCAGCTTAGATCCCCCATCCCGGGGAACTGAAGCTTTCTTT. Filled out from reference TRBV11-3 and TRBJ1-1, the complete variable domain reads EAGVVQSPRYKIIEKKQPVAFWCNPISGHNTLYWYLQNLGQGPELLIRYENEEAVDDSQLPKDRFSAERLKGVDSTLKIQPAELGDSAVYLCASSLDPPSRGTEAFFGQGTRLTVV.

The CDR3, as DNA: TGCGCCAGCCGACACCTTGACAGGGGCAACGAGCAGTACTTC. Its protein product is CASRHLDRGNEQYF. V gene TRBV5-1 combines with J gene TRBJ2-7, with 8 bases lining up with TRBD1. Germline values: CDR1 SGHRS, CDR2 YFSETQ. The CDR3 consists of 14 residues. V was clipped by 7 bases and J by 5 bases; unmatched bases: 11.

This rearrangement joins TRBV2 to TRBJ2-7, with D unresolved. The CDR3 is made up of 12 amino acids. Germline CDR1 is SNHLY and CDR2 is FYNNEI. V was pared by 3 bases and J by 10 bases, with 13 bases between. The CDR3 reads CASSENGRIQYV. For the CDR3, the DNA is TGTGCCAGCAGTGAGAACGGACGGATACAGTACGTC.

This clonotype was counted a single time. V and J are TRBV28 and TRBJ2-7; 10 nucleotides align to TRBD2. J gave up 2 bases and V 8 bases, and 9 bases lay outside the gene matches. CDR1 and CDR2 from the germline V gene are MDHEN and SYDVKM. CDR3 length: 15 amino acids. The CDR3 coding sequence is TGTGCCAGCGGGCCGGGACTAGCGAGAGCCTACGAGCAGTACGTC. This gives the protein CASGPGLARAYEQYV.